These 19 T cell receptor beta chains originate from one sample sequenced in a study of blood T cell repertoires in COVID-19 (TCRdb year 2020). Libraries were prepared through the immunoSEQ multiplex PCR assay. TCRdb provides this immuneACCESS table in a form limited to in-frame rearrangements. Some clones are lacking; in checked studies, under half of them reflect an unresolved V gene, and why the rest are absent is not known. The sample table shows tens of thousands of clones, and about 86% are seen once. The ten largest clones take up approximately 12% of the sample. Material: peripheral blood. The receptors originated from a human donor in a cohort sampled during active COVID-19.

The chain uses TRBV4-1 and TRBJ1-5; no firm D call. This CDR3 comprises 15 residues. Trimming removed 0 bases from V and 6 bases from J, with 12 bases in between. Germline CDR1 reads MGHRA; CDR2 reads YSYEKL. The chain's CDR3 is CASSQDPTSRQPQHF. For the CDR3, the DNA is TGCGCCAGCAGCCAAGATCCAACATCACGTCAGCCCCAGCATTTT.

V is TRBV7-2 and J is TRBJ1-2, with D perhaps matching TRBD1 (6 bases). This CDR3 is 15 amino acids long. CDR1 SGHTA and CDR2 FQGNSA come from the germline V gene. Trimming pared 1 base from V and 3 bases from J, leaving 12 bases between. CDR3 sequence reads: CASSLGGAGDYGYTF. The CDR3 DNA follows: TGTGCCAGCAGCTTAGGAGGGGCAGGGGACTATGGCTACACCTTC.

V is TRBV5-4 and J is TRBJ2-7; a weak D match, TRBD1 (6 bases). V was trimmed by 2 bases and J by 2 bases, leaving 23 bases between them. The CDR3 is 18 residues long. Germline CDR1 SGHNT, CDR2 YYREEE (reference sequence). The CDR3 DNA is TGTGCCAGCAGCTTAGCCTCAGAGGAAACAGGGCCCCCCTACGAGCAGTACTTC. It codes for CASSLASEETGPPYEQYF.

V usage is TRBV7-2 and J usage is TRBJ2-7, with a weak D call TRBD1 (5 bases). Trimming removed 1 base from V and 4 bases from J, with 11 bases in between. The CDR3 is made up of 14 amino acids. CDR1 is SGHTA and CDR2 is FQGNSA in the germline V gene. DNA for the CDR3: TGTGCCAGCAGCTTAGGCCAGGGATGGTACGAGCAGTACTTC. As protein: CASSLGQGWYEQYF.

CDR3 region: CASSSRVNTEAFF. CDR3 nucleotides: TGTGCCAGCAGCTCCAGGGTAAACACTGAAGCTTTCTTT. The V call is TRBV6-5, the J call TRBJ1-1, with a possible D match to TRBD1 (5 bases). This CDR3 comprises 13 residues. Germline CDR1 and CDR2: MNHEY and SVGAGI. V lost 6 bases and J lost 2, with 10 bases in between.

The chain couples TRBV7-6 to TRBJ2-5, with TRBD2 matching 14 bases. The CDR3 sequence is 18 residues long. V was pared by 2 bases and J by 4 bases, with 9 bases of the junction left unmatched. Germline V CDR1 and CDR2: SGHVS, FNYEAQ. This CDR3 is CASSLIQGLAGGPETQYF. In DNA form, the CDR3 reads TGTGCCAGCAGCTTAATTCAAGGACTAGCGGGAGGTCCAGAGACCCAGTACTTC.

This clone was seen just once. Other DNA sequences in the same sample also yield this CDR3. The CDR3 DNA reads TGTGCCAGCTCACCAGGGACAGGGGGCACTGAAGCTTTCTTT. This translates into CASSPGTGGTEAFF. This chain uses TRBV18 with TRBJ1-1; 11 bases are shared with TRBD1. Germline V gene data show CDR1 as KGHSH and CDR2 as LQKENI. The CDR3 runs to 14 residues. The V and J ends lost 2 bases and 4 bases, in that order; junction bases with no gene match: 0. The whole variable domain, filled in from reference TRBV18 and TRBJ1-1, reads NAGVMQNPRHLVRRRGQEARLRCSPMKGHSHVYWYRQLPEEGLKFMVYLQKENIIDESGMPKERFSAEFPKEGPSILRIQQVVRGDSAAYFCASSPGTGGTEAFFGQGTRLTVV.

This chain connects TRBV30 to TRBJ1-6; 10 nucleotides line up with TRBD1. In germline, CDR1 is GTSNPN, CDR2 SVGIG (reference sequence). This CDR3 has 13 amino acids. J lost 9 bases, V lost 8 bases, and 7 bases had no gene match. The CDR3 here is CARATGGASPLHF. In nucleotides, the CDR3 is TGTGCCAGGGCGACAGGGGGCGCTTCACCCCTCCACTTT. The complete variable domain, with remaining parts taken from reference TRBV30 and TRBJ1-6, reads SQTIHQWPATLVQPVGSPLSLECTVEGTSNPNLYWYRQAAGRGLQLLFYSVGIGQISSEVPQNLSASRPQDRQFILSSKKLLLSDSGFYLCARATGGASPLHFGNGTRLTVT.

The V and J genes are TRBV23-1 and TRBJ1-6; TRBD1 agrees at 7 bases. TRBV23-1 is reported as an ORF; its role is uncertain. The CDR3 has 16 residues. J lost 3 bases, V lost 0 bases, and 2 bases had no gene match. The CDR3 nucleotides read TGCGCCAGCAGTCAATCCGGACAGGTCTATAATTCACCCCTCCACTTT. Translating gives CASSQSGQVYNSPLHF.

This clone was counted a few times. J is TRBJ2-7 and V is TRBV19; unclear D gene. CDR3 size: 13 residues. Germline lookup yields CDR1 LNHDA and CDR2 SQIVND (reference sequence). Between the trimmed V and J ends, which lost 5 bases and 3 bases, there was a span of 11 bases. In DNA, the CDR3 is TGTGCCAGTAGTGAGCCAGGTCTCTACGAGCAGTACTTC. Translating gives CASSEPGLYEQYF.

This clone has a single count. This chain uses TRBV24-1 with TRBJ1-1; no clear D. The ends were cut back, 2 bases at V and 3 bases at J, with 12 bases in the middle. Germline V CDR1 and CDR2: KGHDR, SFDVKD. The CDR3 spans 15 residues. CDR3 amino acids: CATSDSSVMDTEAFF. The CDR3 DNA reads TGTGCCACCAGTGATTCTTCGGTAATGGACACTGAAGCTTTCTTT.

This chain uses TRBV15 with TRBJ2-7; TRBD2 matches 9 bases. This CDR3 comprises 17 residues. CDR1 is LNHNV and CDR2 is YYDKDF in the germline V gene (reference sequence). The V and J ends lost 5 bases and 1 base, in that order; junction bases with no gene match: 12. CDR3 sequence reads: CATSGTLAGVGSYEQYF. CDR3 bases: TGTGCCACCAGCGGTACCTTAGCGGGAGTGGGGTCCTACGAGCAGTACTTC.

The chain has TRBV6-2 or TRBV6-3 and TRBJ2-7, with D possibly being TRBD1 (6 bases). CDR3 size: 14 residues. CDR1 and CDR2 from the germline V gene are MNHEY and SVGEGT. The V end was cut by 6 bases, the J end by 7 bases, with 19 bases between. For the CDR3, the DNA is TGTGCCAGCAGCACATTTGGGGGCCTGAAAGAGCAGTACTTC. Its translation is CASSTFGGLKEQYF.

V is TRBV6-5 and J is TRBJ2-1; 8 bases line up with TRBD2. Unmatched junction bases numbered 2, after V lost 1 base and J lost 0 bases. Germline CDR1 and CDR2: MNHEY and SVGAGI. This CDR3 comprises 16 residues. CDR3 sequence reads: CASSYFAGGSYNEQFF. CDR3 DNA sequence: TGTGCCAGCAGTTACTTTGCGGGGGGCTCCTACAATGAGCAGTTCTTC.

This chain joins TRBV29-1 and TRBJ2-2, with unresolved D. Germline CDR1 is SQVTM and CDR2 is ANQGSEA. V lost 2 bases and J lost 6, with 7 bases in between. This CDR3 spans 12 amino acids. CDR3 sequence: CSVERLPGELFF. In DNA form, the CDR3 reads TGCAGCGTTGAAAGACTCCCCGGGGAGCTGTTTTTT.

The chain recombines TRBV3-1 (or the pseudogene TRBV3-2) with TRBJ2-7; 7 positions match TRBD2. The trim removed 0 bases at V and 7 bases at J, leaving 9 bases unmatched. Per the germline V gene, CDR1 is LGHDT and CDR2 is YNNKEL (reference sequence). This CDR3 region has 15 residues. The CDR3 DNA is TGTGCCAGCAGCCAAGATACGACTATCGGGAGGGAGCAGTACTTC. Protein product: CASSQDTTIGREQYF.

V gene TRBV19 combines with J gene TRBJ1-5; TRBD1 is a possible D gene (5 bases). This CDR3 has 17 amino acids. Germline V gives CDR1 LNHDA, CDR2 SQIVND (reference sequence). Trimming removed 5 bases from V and 0 bases from J, with 17 bases in between. CDR3 residues: CASSLHDGGISNQPQHF. The CDR3 DNA reads as TGTGCCAGTAGTCTACACGACGGGGGAATTAGCAATCAGCCCCAGCATTTT.

The chain joins TRBV5-1 to TRBJ2-3; 13 bases map to TRBD2. Germline V gene data show CDR1 as SGHRS and CDR2 as YFSETQ. CDR3 length: 16 residues. The trim removed 2 bases at V and 3 bases at J, leaving 3 bases unmatched. As DNA, the CDR3 is TGCGCCAGCAGCTTAACTAGCGGGGGGGCGACAGATACGCAGTATTTT. This codes for CASSLTSGGATDTQYF.

The chain is built from TRBV6-2 or TRBV6-3 and TRBJ2-7; 8 bases map to TRBD1. The CDR3 sequence is 15 residues long. CDR1 is MNHEY and CDR2 is SVGEGT in the germline V gene. The V segment lost 4 bases and the J segment 1 base; nucleotides outside the gene matches: 6. The CDR3 DNA is TGTGCCAGCAGTTCGACCGGGACAGGTTCCTACGAGCAGTACTTC. It specifies CASSSTGTGSYEQYF.